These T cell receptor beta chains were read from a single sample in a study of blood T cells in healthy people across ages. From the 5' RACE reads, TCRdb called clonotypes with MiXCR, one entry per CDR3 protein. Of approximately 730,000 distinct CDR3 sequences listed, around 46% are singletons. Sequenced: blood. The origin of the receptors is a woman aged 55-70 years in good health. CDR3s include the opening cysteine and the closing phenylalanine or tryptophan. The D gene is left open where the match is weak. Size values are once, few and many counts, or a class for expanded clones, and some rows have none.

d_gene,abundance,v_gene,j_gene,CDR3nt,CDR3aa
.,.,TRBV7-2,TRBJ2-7,TGTGCCAGCAGCTTAGGGCCGGGGCAGGGAACCTACGAGCAGTACTTC,CASSLGPGQGTYEQYF
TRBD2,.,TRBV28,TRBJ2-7,TGTGCCAGCCCCCCGGGACTAGCGGGAGTTCTCGCCGAGCAGTACTTC,CASPPGLAGVLAEQYF
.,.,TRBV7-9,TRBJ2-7,TGTGCCAGCAGACCTGGGACCGCTACCTCCTACGAGCAGTACTTC,CASRPGTATSYEQYF
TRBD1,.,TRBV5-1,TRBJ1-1,TGCGCCAGCAGCTTTGGGACAGACCTTCTTATGAACACTGAAGCTTTCTTT,CASSFGTDLLMNTEAFF
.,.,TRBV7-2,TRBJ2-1,TGTGCCAGCAGCTTAGATGAGACCCAGTTCTTC,CASSLDETQFF
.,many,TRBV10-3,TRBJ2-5,TGTGCCATCAGTGATCGTGCGGGATCGGAGACCCAGTACTTC,CAISDRAGSETQYF
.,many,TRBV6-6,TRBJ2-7,TGTGCCAGCAGTTACCCCGACGGGTACGAGCAGTACTTC,CASSYPDGYEQYF
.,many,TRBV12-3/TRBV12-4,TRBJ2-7,TGTGCCAGCAGTTTGAGACAGGAAGGCGAGCAGTACTTC,CASSLRQEGEQYF
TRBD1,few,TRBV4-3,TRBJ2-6,TGCGCCAGCAGCCACCAAACAGGGGCTGGGGCCAACGTCCTGACTTTC,CASSHQTGAGANVLTF
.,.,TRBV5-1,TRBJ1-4,TGCGCCAGCAGCCCTCAAGGGTCCAGGGAGGAAAAACTGTTTTTT,CASSPQGSREEKLFF
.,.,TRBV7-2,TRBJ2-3,TGTGCCAGCAGCGCCTCATTACAGGGAACAGATACGCAGTATTTT,CASSASLQGTDTQYF
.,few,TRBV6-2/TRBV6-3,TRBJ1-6,TGTGCCAGCACCACACTCCGCCAGACTGAGAACCCACCCCTCCACTTT,CASTTLRQTENPPLHF
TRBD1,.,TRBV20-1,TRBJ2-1,TGCAGTGCCCCACAGGGGGGACTCTTATTCGAGTTCTTC,CSAPQGGLLFEFF
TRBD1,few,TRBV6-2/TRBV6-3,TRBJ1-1,TGTGCCAGCAGTATACAGGGGGCGGCTTTCTTT,CASSIQGAAFF
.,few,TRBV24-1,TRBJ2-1,TGTGCCACCAGTGACCAGGGACAACCGGTTCCGTTCTTC,CATSDQGQPVPFF
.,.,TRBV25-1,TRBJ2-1,TGTGCCAGCAGTGGAACCGGGACTAATGAGCAGTTCTTC,CASSGTGTNEQFF
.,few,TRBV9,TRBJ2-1,TGTGCCAGCAGCGTAGTTGGTGGCCCCTACAATGAGCAGTTCTTC,CASSVVGGPYNEQFF
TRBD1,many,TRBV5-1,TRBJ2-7,TGCGCCAGCAGCCCGACAGGGGGCTACGAGCAGTACTTC,CASSPTGGYEQYF
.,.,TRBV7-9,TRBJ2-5,TGTGCCAGCAGCTTAGCGCTCAGCCAAGAGACCCAGTACTTC,CASSLALSQETQYF
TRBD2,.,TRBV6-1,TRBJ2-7,TGTGCCAGCAGGCATACCTCCGGGACTAGCGGGGGCCGATCCTACGAGCAGTACTTC,CASRHTSGTSGGRSYEQYF
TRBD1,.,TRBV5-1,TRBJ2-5,TGCGCCAGCAGCCCAGGGACAGCTCCTCAAGAGACCCAGTACTTC,CASSPGTAPQETQYF
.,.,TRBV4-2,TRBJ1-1,TGTGCCAGCAGCCCCCCGGACTCGGGGACCGAAGCTTTCTTT,CASSPPDSGTEAFF
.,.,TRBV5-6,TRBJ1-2,TGTGCCAGCAGCCCCAGTCGTCCAGGGCGAAGAGGCTACACCTTC,CASSPSRPGRRGYTF
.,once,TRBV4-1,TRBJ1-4,TGCGCCAGCAGCCAAGCTATTAATGAAAAACTGTTTTTT,CASSQAINEKLFF